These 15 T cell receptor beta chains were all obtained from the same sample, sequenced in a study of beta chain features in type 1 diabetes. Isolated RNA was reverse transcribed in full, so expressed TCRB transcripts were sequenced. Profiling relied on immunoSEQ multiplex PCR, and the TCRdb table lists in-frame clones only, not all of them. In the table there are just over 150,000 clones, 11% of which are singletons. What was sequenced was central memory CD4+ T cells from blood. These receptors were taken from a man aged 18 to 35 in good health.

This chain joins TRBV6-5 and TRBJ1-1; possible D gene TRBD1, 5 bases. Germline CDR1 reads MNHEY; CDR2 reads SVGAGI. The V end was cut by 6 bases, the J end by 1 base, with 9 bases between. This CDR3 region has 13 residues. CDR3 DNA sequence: TGTGCCAGCAGCCCCAGGGAGAACACTGAAGCTTTCTTT. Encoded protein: CASSPRENTEAFF.

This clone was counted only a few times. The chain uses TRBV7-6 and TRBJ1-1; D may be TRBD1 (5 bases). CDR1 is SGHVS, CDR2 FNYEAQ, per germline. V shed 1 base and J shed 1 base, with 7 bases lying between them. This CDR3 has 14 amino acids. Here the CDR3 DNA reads TGTGCCAGCAGCTTAGGCGGGACGAACACTGAAGCTTTCTTT. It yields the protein CASSLGGTNTEAFF.

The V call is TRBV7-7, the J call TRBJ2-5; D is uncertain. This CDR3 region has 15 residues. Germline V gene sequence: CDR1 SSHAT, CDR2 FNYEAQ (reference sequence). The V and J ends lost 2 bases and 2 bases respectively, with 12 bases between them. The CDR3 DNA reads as TGTGCCAGCAGCTTAACTGCGACCAGACAAGAGACCCAGTACTTC. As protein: CASSLTATRQETQYF.

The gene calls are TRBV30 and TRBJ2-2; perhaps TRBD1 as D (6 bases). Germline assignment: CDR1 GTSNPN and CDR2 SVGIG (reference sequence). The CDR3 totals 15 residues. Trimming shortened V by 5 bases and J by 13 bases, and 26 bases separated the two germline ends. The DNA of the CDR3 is TGTGCCTGGGCGAATACCTCTAGGGGGTCAGGCGGGCTGTTTTTT. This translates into CAWANTSRGSGGLFF.

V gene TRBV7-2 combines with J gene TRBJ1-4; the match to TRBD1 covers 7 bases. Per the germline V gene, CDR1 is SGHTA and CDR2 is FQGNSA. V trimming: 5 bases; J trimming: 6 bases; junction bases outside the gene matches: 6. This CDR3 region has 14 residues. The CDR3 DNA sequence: TGTGCCAGCAGCCCTCGGACAGGTGATGAAAAACTGTTTTTT. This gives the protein CASSPRTGDEKLFF.

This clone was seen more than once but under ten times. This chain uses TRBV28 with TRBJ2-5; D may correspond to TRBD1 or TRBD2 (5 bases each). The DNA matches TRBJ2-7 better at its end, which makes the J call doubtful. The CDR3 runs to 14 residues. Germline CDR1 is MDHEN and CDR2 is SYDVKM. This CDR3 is CASRTRDGSYEQYF. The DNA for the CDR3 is TGTGCCAGCAGAACTCGGGACGGGTCCTACGAGCAGTACTTC.

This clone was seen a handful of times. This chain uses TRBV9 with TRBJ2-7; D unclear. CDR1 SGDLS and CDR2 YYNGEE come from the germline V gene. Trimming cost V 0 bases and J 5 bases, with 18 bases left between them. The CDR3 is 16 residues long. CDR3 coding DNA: TGTGCCAGCAGCGTAGCCGCGGACCCTCGTGTCCACGAGCAGTACTTC. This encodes CASSVAADPRVHEQYF. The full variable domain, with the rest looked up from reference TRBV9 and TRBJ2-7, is DSGVTQTPKHLITATGQRVTLRCSPRSGDLSVYWYQQSLDQGLQFLIQYYNGEERAKGNILERFSAQQFPDLHSELNLSSLELGDSALYFCASSVAADPRVHEQYFGPGTRLTVT.

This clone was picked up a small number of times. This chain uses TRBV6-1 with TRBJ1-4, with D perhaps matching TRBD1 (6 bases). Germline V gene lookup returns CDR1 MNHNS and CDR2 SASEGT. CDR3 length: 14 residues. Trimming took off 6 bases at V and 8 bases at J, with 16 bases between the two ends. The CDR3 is CASSHNLDREKLFF. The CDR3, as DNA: TGTGCCAGCAGCCACAACTTGGACAGAGAAAAACTGTTTTTT.

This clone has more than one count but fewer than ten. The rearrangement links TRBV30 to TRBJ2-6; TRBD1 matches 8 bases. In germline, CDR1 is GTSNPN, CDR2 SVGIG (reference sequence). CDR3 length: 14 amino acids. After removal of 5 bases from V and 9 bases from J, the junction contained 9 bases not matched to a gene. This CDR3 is CAWGPRGRGNVLTF. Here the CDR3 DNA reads TGTGCCTGGGGCCCCAGGGGGCGGGGCAACGTCCTGACTTTC. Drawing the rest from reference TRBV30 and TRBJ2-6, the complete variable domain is SQTIHQWPATLVQPVGSPLSLECTVEGTSNPNLYWYRQAAGRGLQLLFYSVGIGQISSEVPQNLSASRPQDRQFILSSKKLLLSDSGFYLCAWGPRGRGNVLTFGAGSRLTVL.

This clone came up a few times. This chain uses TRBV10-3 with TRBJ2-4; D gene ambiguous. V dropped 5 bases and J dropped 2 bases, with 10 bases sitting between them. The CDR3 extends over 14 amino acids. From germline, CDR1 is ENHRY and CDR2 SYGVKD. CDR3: CAISPSESKNIQYF. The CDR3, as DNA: TGTGCCATCAGTCCCTCGGAATCCAAAAACATTCAGTACTTC.

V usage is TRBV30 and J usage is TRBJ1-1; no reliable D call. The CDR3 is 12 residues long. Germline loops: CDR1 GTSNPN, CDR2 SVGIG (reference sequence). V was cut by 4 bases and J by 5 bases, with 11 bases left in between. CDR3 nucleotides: TGTGCCTGGAAGGGTGGGCGAACTGAAGCTTTCTTT. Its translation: CAWKGGRTEAFF.

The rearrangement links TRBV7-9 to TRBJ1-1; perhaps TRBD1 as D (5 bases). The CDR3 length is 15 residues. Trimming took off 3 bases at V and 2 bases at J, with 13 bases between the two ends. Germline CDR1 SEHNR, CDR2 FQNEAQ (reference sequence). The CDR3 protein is CASSFQGGINTEAFF. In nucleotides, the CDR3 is TGTGCCAGCAGCTTCCAGGGAGGAATAAACACTGAAGCTTTCTTT.

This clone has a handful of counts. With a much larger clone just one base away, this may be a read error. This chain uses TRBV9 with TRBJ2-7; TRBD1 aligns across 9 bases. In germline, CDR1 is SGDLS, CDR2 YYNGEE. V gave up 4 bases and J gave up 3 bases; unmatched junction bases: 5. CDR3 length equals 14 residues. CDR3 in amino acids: CASSSGTGIYEQYF. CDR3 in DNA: TGTGCCAGCAGCTCCGGGACAGGGATCTACGAGCAGTACTTC.

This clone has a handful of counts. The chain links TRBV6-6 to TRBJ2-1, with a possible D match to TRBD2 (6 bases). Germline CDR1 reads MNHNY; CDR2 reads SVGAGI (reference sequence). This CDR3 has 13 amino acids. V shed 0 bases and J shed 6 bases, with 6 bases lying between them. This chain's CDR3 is CASSYSTSNEQFF. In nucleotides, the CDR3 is TGTGCCAGCAGTTACTCGACTAGCAATGAGCAGTTCTTC.

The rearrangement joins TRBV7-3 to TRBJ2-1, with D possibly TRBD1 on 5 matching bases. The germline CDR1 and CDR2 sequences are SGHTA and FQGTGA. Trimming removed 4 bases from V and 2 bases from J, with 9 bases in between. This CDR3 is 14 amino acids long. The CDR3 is CASSSQGTYNEQFF. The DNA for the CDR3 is TGTGCCAGCAGCTCCCAGGGAACCTACAATGAGCAGTTCTTC. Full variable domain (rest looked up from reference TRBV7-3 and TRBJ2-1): GAGVSQTPSNKVTEKGKYVELRCDPISGHTALYWYRQSLGQGPEFLIYFQGTGAADDSGLPNDRFFAVRPEGSVSTLKIQRTERGDSAVYLCASSSQGTYNEQFFGPGTRLTVL.